This T cell receptor (beta chain) was identified during a study of neurological immune-mediated disorders. MiXCR, applied by TCRdb to the 5' RACE reads, yields one record per CDR3 protein. Here the sample spans over 50,000 distinct CDR3 sequences, approximately 3.5% being singletons. This clonotype has at least ten counts. The CDR3 sequence is 15 residues long. V dropped 3 bases and J dropped 10; count of bases not matched to a gene: 8. Germline V CDR1 and CDR2: SGHRS, YFSETQ. Sequences were obtained from PBMCs. This receptor was obtained from a man aged 35-49 years with multiple sclerosis. The chain joins TRBV5-1 to TRBJ2-1; 12 bases agree with TRBD2. CDR3 nucleotides: TGCGCCAGCAGCTCACTAGCGGGGGGTACAATGGAGCAGTTCTTC. Protein sequence: CASSSLAGGTMEQFF.